A selection of T cell receptor beta chains follows, all from one sample in a study of cytomegalovirus exposure and HLA in healthy donors. TCRdb keeps only in-frame clones here, not all; method: immunoSEQ multiplex PCR. The data show tens of thousands of clones, with roughly 90% seen just once and about 0.95% held by the top ten. The sequenced sample was PBMCs. These receptors all stem from a man aged 18 to 29 in good health and CMV-seronegative. Each CDR3 is given with its conserved first and last residue. The order of the fields is J gene, D gene, clone size, V gene, CDR3 protein, CDR3 DNA. A D gene is named only where the DNA matches it firmly. Size values are once, few and many counts, or a class for expanded clones, and some rows have none.

J: TRBJ2-1; D: .; size: .; V: TRBV11-2; CDR3: CASSLDWRNEQFF; DNA: TGTGCCAGCAGCTTAGATTGGCGGAATGAGCAGTTCTTC
J: TRBJ2-5; D: TRBD1; size: .; V: TRBV27; CDR3: CASSRGTGGTKTQYF; DNA: TGTGCCAGCAGTAGAGGGACAGGGGGGACCAAGACCCAGTACTTC
J: TRBJ2-7; D: TRBD2; size: .; V: TRBV5-1; CDR3: CASSSTSGYEQYF; DNA: TGCGCCAGCAGCTCGACTAGCGGTTACGAGCAGTACTTC
J: TRBJ1-5; D: .; size: .; V: TRBV18; CDR3: CASSPTGRQPQHF; DNA: TGTGCCAGCTCGCCTACAGGGCGGCAGCCCCAGCATTTT
J: TRBJ1-2; D: .; size: .; V: TRBV2; CDR3: CASSRDERSGGYTF; DNA: TGTGCCAGCAGTCGGGATGAGAGGTCCGGTGGCTACACCTTC
J: TRBJ2-7; D: .; size: .; V: TRBV5-1; CDR3: CASSLGGTRPYEQYF; DNA: TGCGCCAGCAGCTTGGGCGGGACCCGCCCCTACGAGCAGTACTTC
J: TRBJ2-7; D: TRBD2; size: .; V: TRBV5-6; CDR3: CASSGRGGTYEQYF; DNA: TGTGCCAGCAGCGGACGGGGGGGTACCTACGAGCAGTACTTC
J: TRBJ1-1; D: .; size: once; V: TRBV28; CDR3: CASSYAGVMNTEAFF; DNA: TGTGCCAGCAGCTATGCAGGGGTCATGAACACTGAAGCTTTCTTT
J: TRBJ2-6; D: TRBD2; size: .; V: TRBV5-8; CDR3: CASSLPRLAVTSGANVLTF; DNA: TGTGCCAGCAGCTTACCCCGACTAGCGGTGACCTCTGGGGCCAACGTCCTGACTTTC
J: TRBJ2-5; D: .; size: .; V: TRBV28; CDR3: CASSASSVRQYF; DNA: TGTGCCAGCAGTGCCTCTAGCGTACGCCAGTACTTC
J: TRBJ2-3; D: TRBD2; size: .; V: TRBV5-1; CDR3: CASSRGGRGEADTQYF; DNA: TGCGCCAGCAGCCGCGGGGGACGGGGTGAAGCAGATACGCAGTATTTT
J: TRBJ2-7; D: TRBD2; size: once; V: TRBV28; CDR3: CASSLFYASGITYEQYF; DNA: TGTGCCAGCAGTTTATTTTATGCTAGCGGGATTACCTACGAGCAGTACTTC
J: TRBJ2-7; D: TRBD2; size: .; V: TRBV14; CDR3: CASSRGGGTSATYEQYF; DNA: TGTGCCAGCAGCCGGGGAGGCGGGACTAGCGCAACCTACGAGCAGTACTTC
J: TRBJ2-1; D: .; size: .; V: TRBV9; CDR3: CASSGGDSGGATQFF; DNA: TGTGCCAGCAGCGGTGGTGATAGCGGTGGGGCCACGCAGTTCTTC